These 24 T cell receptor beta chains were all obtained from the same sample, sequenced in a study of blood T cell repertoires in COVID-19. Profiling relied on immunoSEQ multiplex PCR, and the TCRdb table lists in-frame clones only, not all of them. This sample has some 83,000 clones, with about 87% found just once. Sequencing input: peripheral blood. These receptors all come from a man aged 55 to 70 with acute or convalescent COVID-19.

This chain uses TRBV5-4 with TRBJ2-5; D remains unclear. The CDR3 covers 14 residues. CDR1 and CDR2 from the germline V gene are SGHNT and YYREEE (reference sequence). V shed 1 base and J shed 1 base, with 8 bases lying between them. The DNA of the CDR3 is TGTGCCAGCAGCTTGTCTGGAGTCCAAGAGACCCAGTACTTC. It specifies CASSLSGVQETQYF.

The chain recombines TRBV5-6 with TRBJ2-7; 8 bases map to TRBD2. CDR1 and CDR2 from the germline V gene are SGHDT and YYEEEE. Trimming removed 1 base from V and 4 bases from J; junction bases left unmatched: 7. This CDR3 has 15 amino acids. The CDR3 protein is CASSLNGGAYYEQYF. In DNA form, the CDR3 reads TGTGCCAGCAGCTTGAACGGGGGGGCCTATTACGAGCAGTACTTC. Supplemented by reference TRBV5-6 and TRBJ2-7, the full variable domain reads DAGVTQSPTHLIKTRGQQVTLRCSPKSGHDTVSWYQQALGQGPQFIFQYYEEEERQRGNFPDRFSGHQFPNYSSELNVNALLLGDSALYLCASSLNGGAYYEQYFGPGTRLTVT.

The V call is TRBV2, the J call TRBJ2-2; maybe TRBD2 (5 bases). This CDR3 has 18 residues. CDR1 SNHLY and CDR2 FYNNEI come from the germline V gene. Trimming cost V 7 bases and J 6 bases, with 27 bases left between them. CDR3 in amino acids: CASNPLTFQKGASGELFF. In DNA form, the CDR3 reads TGTGCCAGCAACCCCCTCACCTTCCAGAAGGGAGCCTCCGGGGAGCTGTTTTTT.

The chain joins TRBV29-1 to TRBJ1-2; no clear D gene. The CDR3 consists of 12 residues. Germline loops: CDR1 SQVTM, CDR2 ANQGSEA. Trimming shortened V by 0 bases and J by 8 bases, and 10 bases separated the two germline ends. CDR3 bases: TGCAGCGTTGAAGATCCGGGGAACGGCTACACCTTC. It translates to CSVEDPGNGYTF.

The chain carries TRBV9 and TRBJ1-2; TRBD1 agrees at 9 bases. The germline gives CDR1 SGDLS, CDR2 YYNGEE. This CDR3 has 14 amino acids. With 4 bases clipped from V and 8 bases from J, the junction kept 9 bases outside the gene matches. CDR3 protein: CASSPRDRAKGYTF. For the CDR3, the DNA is TGTGCCAGCAGCCCAAGGGACAGGGCGAAGGGCTACACCTTC.

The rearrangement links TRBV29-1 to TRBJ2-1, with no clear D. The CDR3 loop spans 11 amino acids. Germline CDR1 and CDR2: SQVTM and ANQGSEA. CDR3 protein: CSHYRNNEQFF. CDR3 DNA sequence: TGCAGTCACTACCGAAACAATGAGCAGTTCTTC.

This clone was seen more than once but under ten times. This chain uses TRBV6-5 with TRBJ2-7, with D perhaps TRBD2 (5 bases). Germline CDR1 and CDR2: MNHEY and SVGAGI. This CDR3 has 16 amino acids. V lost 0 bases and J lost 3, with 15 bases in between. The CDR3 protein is CASSYSTPRGGYEQYF. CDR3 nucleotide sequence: TGTGCCAGCAGTTACTCGACCCCGAGAGGAGGCTACGAGCAGTACTTC.

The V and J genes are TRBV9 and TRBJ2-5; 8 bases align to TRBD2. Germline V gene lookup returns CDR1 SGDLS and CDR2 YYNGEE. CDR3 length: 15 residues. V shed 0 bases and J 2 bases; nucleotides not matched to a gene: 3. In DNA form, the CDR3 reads TGTGCCAGCAGCGTAGGGACTAGCCGGCAAGAGACCCAGTACTTC. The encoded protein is CASSVGTSRQETQYF.

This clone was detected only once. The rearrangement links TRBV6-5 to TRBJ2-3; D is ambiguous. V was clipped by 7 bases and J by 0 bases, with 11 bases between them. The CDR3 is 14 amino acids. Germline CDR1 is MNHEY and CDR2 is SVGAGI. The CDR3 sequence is CASKDTTSTDTQYF. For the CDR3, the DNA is TGTGCCAGCAAAGACACCACTAGCACAGATACGCAGTATTTT.

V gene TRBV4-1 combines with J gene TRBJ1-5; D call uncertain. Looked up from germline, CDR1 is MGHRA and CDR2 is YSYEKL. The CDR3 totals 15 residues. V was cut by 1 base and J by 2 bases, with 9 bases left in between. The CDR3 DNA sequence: TGCGCCAGCAGCCAAGTGAGTTTCGGCAATCAGCCCCAGCATTTT. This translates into CASSQVSFGNQPQHF.

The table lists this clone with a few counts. CDR3 sequence: CASSKVREETQYF. The CDR3 DNA reads as TGTGCCAGCAGCAAAGTGAGGGAAGAGACCCAGTACTTC. The chain uses TRBV21-1 and TRBJ2-5; TRBD2 was called by the table and not checked on the DNA. TRBV21-1 is deemed a pseudogene. The CDR3 length is 13 residues.

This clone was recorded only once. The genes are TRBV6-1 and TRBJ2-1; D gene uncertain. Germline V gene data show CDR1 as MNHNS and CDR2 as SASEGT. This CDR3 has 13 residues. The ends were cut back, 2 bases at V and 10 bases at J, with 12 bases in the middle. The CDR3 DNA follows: TGTGCCAGCAGTGAATCGTCAGTCCGCGAGCAGTTCTTC. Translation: CASSESSVREQFF.

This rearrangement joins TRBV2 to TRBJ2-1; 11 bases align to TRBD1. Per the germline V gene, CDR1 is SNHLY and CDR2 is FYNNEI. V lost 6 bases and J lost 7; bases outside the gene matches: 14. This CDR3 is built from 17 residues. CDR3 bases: TGTGCCAGCAGGCCTACTACCGGGACAGGGGGGCGTAATGAGCAGTTCTTC. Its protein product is CASRPTTGTGGRNEQFF. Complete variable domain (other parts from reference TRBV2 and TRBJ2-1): EPEVTQTPSHQVTQMGQEVILRCVPISNHLYFYWYRQILGQKVEFLVSFYNNEISEKSEIFDDQFSVERPDGSNFTLKIRSTKLEDSAMYFCASRPTTGTGGRNEQFFGPGTRLTVL.

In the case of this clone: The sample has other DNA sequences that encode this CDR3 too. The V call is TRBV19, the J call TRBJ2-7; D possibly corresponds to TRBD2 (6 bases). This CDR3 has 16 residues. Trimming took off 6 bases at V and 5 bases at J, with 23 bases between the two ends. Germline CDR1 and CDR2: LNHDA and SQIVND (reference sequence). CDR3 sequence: CASRRGPSRRGDEQYF. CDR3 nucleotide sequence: TGTGCCAGTAGGAGAGGGCCTTCGAGGCGGGGAGACGAGCAGTACTTC.

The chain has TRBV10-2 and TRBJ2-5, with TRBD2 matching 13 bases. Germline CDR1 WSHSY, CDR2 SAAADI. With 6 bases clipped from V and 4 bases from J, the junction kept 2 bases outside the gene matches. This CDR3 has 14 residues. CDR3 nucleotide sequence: TGCGCCAGCAGACTAGCGGGGGGGCCAGAGACCCAGTACTTC. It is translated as CASRLAGGPETQYF.

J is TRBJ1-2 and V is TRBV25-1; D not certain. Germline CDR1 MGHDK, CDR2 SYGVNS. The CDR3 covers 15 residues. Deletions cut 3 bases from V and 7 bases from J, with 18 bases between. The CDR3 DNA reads TGTGCCAGCAGTGACCTGGCTTTTCGGGGAGGTGGCTACACCTTC. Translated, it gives CASSDLAFRGGGYTF.

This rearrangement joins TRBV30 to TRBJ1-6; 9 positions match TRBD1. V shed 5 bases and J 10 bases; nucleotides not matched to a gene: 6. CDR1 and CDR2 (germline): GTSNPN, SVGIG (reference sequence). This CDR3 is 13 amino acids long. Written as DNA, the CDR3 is TGTGCCTGGCGGACAGGGGACGACTCACCCCTCCACTTT. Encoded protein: CAWRTGDDSPLHF.

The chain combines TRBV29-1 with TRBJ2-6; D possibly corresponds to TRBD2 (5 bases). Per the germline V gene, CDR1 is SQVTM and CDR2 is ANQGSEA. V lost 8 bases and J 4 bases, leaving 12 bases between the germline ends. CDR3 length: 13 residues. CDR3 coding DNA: TGCAGCTATATCGGGGTCGGGGCCAACGTCCTGACTTTC. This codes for CSYIGVGANVLTF.

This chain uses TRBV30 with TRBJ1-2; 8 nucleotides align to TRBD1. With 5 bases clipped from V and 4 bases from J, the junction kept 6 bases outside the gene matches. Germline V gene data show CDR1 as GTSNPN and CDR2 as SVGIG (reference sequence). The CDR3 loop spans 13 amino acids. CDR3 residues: CAWGQGSSYGYTF. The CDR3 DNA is TGTGCCTGGGGACAGGGATCGAGCTATGGCTACACCTTC.

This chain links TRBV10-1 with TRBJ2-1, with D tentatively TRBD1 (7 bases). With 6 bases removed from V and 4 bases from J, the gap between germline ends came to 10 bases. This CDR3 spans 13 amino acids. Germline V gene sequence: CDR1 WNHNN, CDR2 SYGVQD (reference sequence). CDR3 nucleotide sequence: TGCGCCAGCAGCGGGGGACAGTACAATGAGCAGTTCTTC. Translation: CASSGGQYNEQFF.

DNA for the CDR3: TGTGCCAGCAGCTCCGGGACAGGCTCCTACGAGCAGTACTTC. Translating it yields CASSSGTGSYEQYF. V usage is TRBV7-6 and J usage is TRBJ2-7; 8 nucleotides agree with TRBD1. There are 14 residues in the CDR3. The trim removed 4 bases at V and 0 bases at J, leaving 2 bases unmatched. In germline, CDR1 is SGHVS, CDR2 FNYEAQ. The entire variable domain, with the rest obtained from reference TRBV7-6 and TRBJ2-7, is as follows: GAGVSQSPRYKVTKRGQDVALRCDPISGHVSLYWYRQALGQGPEFLTYFNYEAQQDKSGLPNDRFSAERPEGSISTLTIQRTEQRDSAMYRCASSSGTGSYEQYFGPGTRLTVT.

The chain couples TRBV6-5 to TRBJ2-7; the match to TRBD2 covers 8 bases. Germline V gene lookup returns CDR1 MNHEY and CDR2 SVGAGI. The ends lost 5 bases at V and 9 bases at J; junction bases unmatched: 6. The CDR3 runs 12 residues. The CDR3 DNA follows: TGTGCCAGCAGTCCAGTCGGGGGGGGGCAGTACTTC. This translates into CASSPVGGGQYF.

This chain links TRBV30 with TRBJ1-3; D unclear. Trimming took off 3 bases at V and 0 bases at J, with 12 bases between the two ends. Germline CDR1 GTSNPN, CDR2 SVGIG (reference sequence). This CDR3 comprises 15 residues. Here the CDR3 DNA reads TGTGCCTGGAGCAAACGCAGACTCTCTGGAAACACCATATATTTT. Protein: CAWSKRRLSGNTIYF.

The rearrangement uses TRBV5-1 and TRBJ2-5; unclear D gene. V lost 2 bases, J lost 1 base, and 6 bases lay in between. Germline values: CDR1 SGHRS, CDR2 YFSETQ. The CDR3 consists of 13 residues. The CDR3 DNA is TGCGCCAGCAGCTTTTCTCCCCAAGAGACCCAGTACTTC. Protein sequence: CASSFSPQETQYF.